This T cell receptor (beta chain) is from a study of Tregs in tolerant kidney transplant recipients. Profiled with immunoSEQ multiplex PCR; TCRdb holds only in-frame clones, not every one. The sample includes about 21,000 clones, 81% of them seen just once. Mixed chimerism was transient after nonmyeloablative marrow transplants from related graft donors. Germline V gene sequence: CDR1 SGHKS, CDR2 YYEKEE (reference sequence). This CDR3 has 14 amino acids. With 4 bases clipped from V and 6 bases from J, the junction kept 9 bases outside the gene matches. The clonotype comes from a human patient who received a combined kidney and bone marrow transplant. Some T cells may trace back to the graft donor. V gene TRBV5-5 combines with J gene TRBJ2-7, with 8 bases fitting TRBD1. Sequencing was performed on CD8+ T cells from blood (PBMCs), taken 6 months after the transplant. CDR3 DNA: TGTGCCAGCAGCACCCATCCAGGGGGCAGCGAGCAGTACTTC. The encoded protein is CASSTHPGGSEQYF.